This TCR beta chain was retrieved from a study of T cell responses to AZD1222 COVID-19 vaccine (dated by TCRdb to 2020 to 2023). Regarding the research as a whole: A total of about 240 trial participants underwent TCR sequencing, of whom 207 received two doses of AZD1222 and 26 received two doses of the MenACWY control vaccine. Trial participants were enrolled by age into subgroups of 18-55, 56-69 and 70-plus years, and about 150, 27 and 61 TCR-sequenced participants, respectively, were included in these subgroups. The paper's findings and limits, for the study overall: After two AZD1222 doses, both the breadth and the depth of spike-specific TCRs were significantly higher than at day 0 and than in MenACWY recipients. In the small 56-69-year group, the increase in depth fell short of significance, most likely because of low power. Reportedly, almost half of the unique spike-specific TCRs recognized epitopes lying outside the regions that are mutated in the B.1.351 and B.1.1.7 variants. Conclusions about previously exposed vaccinees were limited because only six or seven AZD1222 recipients were SARS-CoV-2 seropositive at baseline. Most participants were white British and females outnumbered males, and the authors suggested that clonal diversity may have been underestimated. No day 14 peak-response samples were available, so repertoires were characterized only after the peak T cell response. Vaccine-associated CD4 TCRs spanned the whole spike protein, with dominant responses in regions 160-218 and 743-854.

CDR1 and CDR2 are drawn from the germline V gene: SNHLY, FYNNEI. Trimming costs V 10 bases and J 2 bases, and their ends lie 15 bases apart. Inclusive of the bounding cysteine and phenylalanine, the CDR3 is 13 residues long. Kept here is only the CDR3 DNA, which spans 39 bases and is read in frame from base 1. The CDR3 regions of human TCRbeta chains were analyzed by immunosequencing. For the original study's pipeline: TCRs in the repertoires were matched against a reference library of SARS-CoV-2-specific TCRs that had been generated with the MIRA antigen-specificity platform. Breadth was defined as the fraction of unique TCRs that were SARS-CoV-2-associated, and depth was defined as the fraction of total T cells that were SARS-CoV-2-associated. Using the MIRA data, each spike-specific TCR was mapped to the spike region that the TCR reacts to and placed in a CD4 or CD8 class. Log10-transformed breadth and depth values were compared by one-way ANOVA with Sidak's multiple comparisons tests. Entries here come from immuneACCESS through TCRdb and include only in-frame sequences with V and J called. Some clones fail to appear in such tables; in the studies checked, an unresolved V gene covers under half of the shortfall, and the cause of the remainder is unknown. The DNA was the basis for D and trimming; V, J and clone size are from that table. Across this sample there are about 150,000 clones, with 90% seen only once. The leading ten clones occupy 1.5% of the sample.

Concerning this clone itself: It has no known antigen specificity. No quality values exist for individual bases; no much larger clone is one base distant.

Sample time point, as interpreted from the label and publication: about 28 days (+/-7) after the second vaccine dose. Because spike-specific TCR depth and breadth did not differ between the two schedules, AZD1222 recipients who got a second dose at roughly 4 weeks were pooled with those who got a second dose at roughly 12 weeks. Vaccinee samples came from UK trials COV001 and COV002, including a single-blind randomized controlled phase 2/3 trial of AZD1222 (ChAdOx1 nCoV-19) in healthy adults. For TCRbeta chain sequencing, PBMC samples from trial participants were taken at day 0 and at day 28 after the second dose.

The sequence derives from an adult who received the AZD1222 COVID-19 vaccine. The chain uses TRBV2 and TRBJ2-7; tentative D gene TRBD2, with 5 bases matching. Source: peripheral blood, taken 28 days after the second AZD1222 dose. At the DNA level, the sequence is TGTGCCATCACGAGGGCTGTTACCTACGAGCAGTACTTC. It specifies CAITRAVTYEQYF.